This TCR beta chain was identified in a study of T cells in localized non-small cell lung cancer. Study results and caveats: The tumor had only one region sequenced, so heterogeneity remains possible. Of the tissues analyzed, uninvolved adjacent lung showed maximal T cell clonality, greater than tumor. Longer overall survival was seen with higher T cell density measured in blood. Adjacent lung held a median roughly 50 of the top 100 tumor clones.

Germline assignment: CDR1 LGHNA and CDR2 YSLEER. This CDR3 is 13 amino acids long. With 8 bases removed from V and 8 bases from J, the gap between germline ends came to 16 bases. This clone came up once. Its antigen is not known. Assay: immunoSEQ multiplex PCR; the TCRdb copy retains only in-frame clones and omits some. The profile shows about 20,000 clones, 85% to 90% of them singletons. The chain uses TRBV4-3 and TRBJ2-1; unclear D gene. Sequencing used PBMCs, obtained before any cancer treatment. The source of this sequence is a man between 40 and 75 years old with stage II squamous cell lung carcinoma. CDR3 coding DNA: TGCGCCAGCGGACCGTATAGGCGCGATGAGCAGTTCTTC. Translation gives CASGPYRRDEQFF.